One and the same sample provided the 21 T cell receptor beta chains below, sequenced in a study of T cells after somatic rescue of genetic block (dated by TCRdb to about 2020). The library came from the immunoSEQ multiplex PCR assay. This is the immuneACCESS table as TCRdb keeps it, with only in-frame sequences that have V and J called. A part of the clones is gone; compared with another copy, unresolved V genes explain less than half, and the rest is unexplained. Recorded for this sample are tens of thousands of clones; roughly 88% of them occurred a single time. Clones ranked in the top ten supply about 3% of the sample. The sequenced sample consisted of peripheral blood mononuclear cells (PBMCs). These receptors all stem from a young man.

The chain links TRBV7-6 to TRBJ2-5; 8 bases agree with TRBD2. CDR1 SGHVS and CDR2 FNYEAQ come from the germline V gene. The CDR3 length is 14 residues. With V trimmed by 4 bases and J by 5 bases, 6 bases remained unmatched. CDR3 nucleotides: TGTGCCAGCAGCTCGTTAGCGGGGTTGGAGACCCAGTACTTC. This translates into CASSSLAGLETQYF.

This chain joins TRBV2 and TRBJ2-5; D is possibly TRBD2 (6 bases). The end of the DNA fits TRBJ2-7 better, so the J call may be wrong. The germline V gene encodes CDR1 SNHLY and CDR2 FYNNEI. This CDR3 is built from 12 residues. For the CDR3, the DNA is TGTGCCAGCACCGGGAGCTCCTACGAGCAGTACTTC. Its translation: CASTGSSYEQYF.

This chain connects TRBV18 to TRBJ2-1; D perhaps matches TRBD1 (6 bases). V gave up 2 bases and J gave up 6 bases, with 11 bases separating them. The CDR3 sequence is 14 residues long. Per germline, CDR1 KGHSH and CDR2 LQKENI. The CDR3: CASSPATGLNEQFF. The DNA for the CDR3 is TGTGCCAGCTCACCAGCTACAGGGCTCAATGAGCAGTTCTTC.

The CDR3 reads CASSLGSSYNEQFF. CDR3 DNA sequence: TGTGCCAGCAGTTTAGGGAGCTCCTACAATGAGCAGTTCTTC. The chain is built from TRBV6-5 and TRBJ2-1; D may be TRBD2 (5 bases). The CDR3 runs to 14 residues. Germline CDR1 and CDR2: MNHEY and SVGAGI. The V and J ends lost 4 bases and 0 bases respectively, with 7 bases between them.

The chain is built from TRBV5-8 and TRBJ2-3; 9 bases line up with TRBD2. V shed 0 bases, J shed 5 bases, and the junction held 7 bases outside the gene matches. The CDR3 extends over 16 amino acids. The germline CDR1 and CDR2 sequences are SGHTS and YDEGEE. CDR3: CASSLGHTTSGDTQYF. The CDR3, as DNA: TGTGCCAGCAGCTTGGGACACACGACTAGCGGAGATACGCAGTATTTT.

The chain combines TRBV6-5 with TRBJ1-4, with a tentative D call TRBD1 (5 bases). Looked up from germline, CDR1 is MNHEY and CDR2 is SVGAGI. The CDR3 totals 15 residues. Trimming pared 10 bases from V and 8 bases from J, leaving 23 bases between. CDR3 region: CATGRSGTRREKLFF. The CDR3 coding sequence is TGTGCCACCGGGAGATCCGGGACGAGGAGGGAAAAACTGTTTTTT.

The CDR3 region is CASSPRGANTGELFF. The CDR3 DNA reads as TGTGCCAGCTCACCACGGGGGGCGAACACCGGGGAGCTGTTTTTT. The rearrangement links TRBV18 to TRBJ2-2, with D perhaps TRBD2 (6 bases). The V end was cut by 1 base, the J end by 0 bases, with 6 bases between. Germline CDR1 reads KGHSH; CDR2 reads LQKENI. The CDR3 runs 15 residues.

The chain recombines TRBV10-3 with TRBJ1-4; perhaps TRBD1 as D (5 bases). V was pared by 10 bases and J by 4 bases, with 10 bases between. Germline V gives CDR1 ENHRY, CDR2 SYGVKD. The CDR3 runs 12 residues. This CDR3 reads CATGGNNEKLFF. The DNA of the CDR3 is TGTGCCACGGGGGGGAATAATGAAAAACTGTTTTTT.

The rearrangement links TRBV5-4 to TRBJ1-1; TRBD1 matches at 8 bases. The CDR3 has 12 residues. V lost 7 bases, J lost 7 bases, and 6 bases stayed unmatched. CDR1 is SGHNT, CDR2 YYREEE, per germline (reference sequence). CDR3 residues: CASGQGINEAFF. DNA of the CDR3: TGTGCCAGCGGACAGGGCATTAATGAAGCTTTCTTT.

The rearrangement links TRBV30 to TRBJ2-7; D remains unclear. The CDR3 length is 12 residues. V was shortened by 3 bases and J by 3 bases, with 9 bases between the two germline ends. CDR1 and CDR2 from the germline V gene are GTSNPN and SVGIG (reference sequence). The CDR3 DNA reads TGTGCCTGGAGGCCCAGATTCTACGAGCAGTACTTC. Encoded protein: CAWRPRFYEQYF.

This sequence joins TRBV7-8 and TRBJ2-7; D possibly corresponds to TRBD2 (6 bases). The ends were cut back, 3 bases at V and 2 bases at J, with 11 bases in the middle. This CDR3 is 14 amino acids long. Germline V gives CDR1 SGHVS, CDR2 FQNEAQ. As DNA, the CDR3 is TGTGCCAGCAGCTTGATTGGGGAGGCCTACGAGCAGTACTTC. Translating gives CASSLIGEAYEQYF.

The CDR3 loop reads CASSLGSGANEKLFF. In DNA, the CDR3 is TGTGCCAGCAGCTTAGGATCGGGGGCTAATGAAAAACTGTTTTTT. J is TRBJ1-4 and V is TRBV7-8, with D possibly being TRBD1 (5 bases). V lost 1 base, J lost 3 bases, and 9 bases lay in between. The CDR3 totals 15 residues. Germline-derived CDR1 and CDR2 are SGHVS and FQNEAQ.

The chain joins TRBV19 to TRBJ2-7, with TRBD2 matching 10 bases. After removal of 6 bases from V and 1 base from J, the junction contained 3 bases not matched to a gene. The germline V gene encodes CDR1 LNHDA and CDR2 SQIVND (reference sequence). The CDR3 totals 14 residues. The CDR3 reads CASREREGSYEQYF. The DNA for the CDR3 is TGTGCCAGTAGAGAGCGGGAGGGTTCCTACGAGCAGTACTTC.

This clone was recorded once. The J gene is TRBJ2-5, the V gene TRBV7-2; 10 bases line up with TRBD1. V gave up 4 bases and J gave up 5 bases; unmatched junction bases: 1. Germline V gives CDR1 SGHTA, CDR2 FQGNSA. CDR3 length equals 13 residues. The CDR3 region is CASSSDRGETQYF. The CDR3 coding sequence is TGTGCCAGCAGCTCGGACAGGGGGGAGACCCAGTACTTC.

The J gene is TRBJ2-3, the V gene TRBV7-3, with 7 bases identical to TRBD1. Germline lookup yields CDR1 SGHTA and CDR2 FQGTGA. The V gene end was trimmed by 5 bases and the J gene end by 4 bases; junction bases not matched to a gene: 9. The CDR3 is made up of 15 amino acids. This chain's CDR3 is CASSLLGGGADTQYF. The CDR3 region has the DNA TGTGCCAGCAGCCTACTAGGGGGCGGCGCAGATACGCAGTATTTT.

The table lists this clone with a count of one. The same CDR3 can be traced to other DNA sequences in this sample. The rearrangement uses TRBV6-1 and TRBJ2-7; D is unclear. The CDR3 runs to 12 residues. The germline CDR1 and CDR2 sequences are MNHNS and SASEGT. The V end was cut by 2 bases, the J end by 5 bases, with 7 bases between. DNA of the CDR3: TGTGCCAGCAGTGAAAGTTTGGACGAGCAGTACTTC. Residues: CASSESLDEQYF.

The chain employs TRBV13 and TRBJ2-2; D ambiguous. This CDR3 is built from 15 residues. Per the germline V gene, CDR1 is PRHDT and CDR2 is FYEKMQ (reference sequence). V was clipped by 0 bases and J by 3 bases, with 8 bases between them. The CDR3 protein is CASSLGNTDTGELFF. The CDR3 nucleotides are TGTGCCAGCAGCTTAGGAAACACAGACACCGGGGAGCTGTTTTTT. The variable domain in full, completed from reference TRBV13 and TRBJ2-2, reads AAGVIQSPRHLIKEKRETATLKCYPIPRHDTVYWYQQGPGQDPQFLISFYEKMQSDKGSIPDRFSAQQFSDYHSELNMSSLELGDSALYFCASSLGNTDTGELFFGEGSRLTVL.

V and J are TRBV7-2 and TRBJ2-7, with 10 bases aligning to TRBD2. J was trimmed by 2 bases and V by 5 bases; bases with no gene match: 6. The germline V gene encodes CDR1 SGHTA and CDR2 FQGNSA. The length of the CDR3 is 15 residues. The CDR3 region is CASSLGLAFTYEQYF. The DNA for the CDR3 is TGTGCCAGCAGCCTGGGACTAGCGTTTACCTACGAGCAGTACTTC.

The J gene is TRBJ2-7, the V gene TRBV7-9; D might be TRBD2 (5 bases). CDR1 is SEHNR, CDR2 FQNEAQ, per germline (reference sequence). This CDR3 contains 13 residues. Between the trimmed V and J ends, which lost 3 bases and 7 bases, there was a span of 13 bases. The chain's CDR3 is CASSFIGVGEQYF. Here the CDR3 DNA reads TGTGCCAGCAGCTTTATCGGGGTCGGGGAGCAGTACTTC.

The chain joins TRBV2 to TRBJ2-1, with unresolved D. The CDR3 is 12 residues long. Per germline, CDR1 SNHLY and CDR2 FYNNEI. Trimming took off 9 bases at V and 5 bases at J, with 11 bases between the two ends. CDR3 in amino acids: CASNRYNNEQFF. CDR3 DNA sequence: TGTGCCAGTAACAGATATAACAATGAGCAGTTCTTC.

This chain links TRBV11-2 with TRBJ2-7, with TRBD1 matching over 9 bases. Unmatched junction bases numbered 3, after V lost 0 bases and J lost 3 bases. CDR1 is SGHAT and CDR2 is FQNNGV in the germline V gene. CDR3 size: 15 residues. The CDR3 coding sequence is TGTGCCAGCAGCTTAGATGGGACAGGGTTCTACGAGCAGTACTTC. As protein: CASSLDGTGFYEQYF.